Sample share makes the clone carrying this T cell receptor (beta chain) medium-sized. This specimen comes from a study of CD8+CD57+ T cells in acquired aplastic anemia. Before being chosen for sequencing, patients had shown CD8+CD57+ cell expansion by flow cytometry. Using genomic DNA as the template, TCR beta VDJ and CDR3 profiling was carried out. Using its own MiXCR run on the reads, TCRdb lists one record per CDR3 protein. This sample has approximately 470,000 distinct CDR3 sequences, with approximately 33% found just once. The germline CDR1 and CDR2 sequences are WSHSY and SAAADI. V lost 4 bases and J lost 7, with 22 bases in between. The CDR3 has 16 residues.

The rearrangement joins TRBV10-2 to TRBJ1-2, with D unresolved. Sequenced sample: sorted CD4+, CD8+, or CD8+CD57+ T cells (not recorded which) from PBMCs. The receptor was isolated from a human donor with aplastic anemia. The DNA for the CDR3 is TGCGCCAGCAGTGTTGGGCAATATGGCAATGTGGGTGGCTACACCTTC. This encodes CASSVGQYGNVGGYTF.